The 30 T cell receptor beta chains below come from one sample, sequenced in a study of shared clonotypes between healthy human individuals. Data came from immunoSEQ multiplex PCR; TCRdb stores just in-frame clones and leaves some out. The sample holds some 1,600,000 clones; 95% to 99% are singletons and the top ten take 0.4% to 0.45%. Sequenced: naive CD4+ T cells sorted from blood. The sample's subset: CD45RA+ positively selected. The origin of the receptors is a man aged 30 to 39 in good health.

This clone is a singleton in its sample. This chain uses TRBV30 with TRBJ2-1, with D uncertain. This CDR3 region has 15 residues. Germline V lookup: CDR1 GTSNPN, CDR2 SVGIG (reference sequence). The V and J ends lost 3 bases and 0 bases respectively, with 12 bases between them. CDR3 bases: TGTGCCTGGAGCCCAAATACGAGCTCCTACAATGAGCAGTTCTTC. The encoded protein is CAWSPNTSSYNEQFF.

The chain links TRBV30 to TRBJ1-4; D is possibly TRBD1 (5 bases). The CDR3 totals 13 residues. The V gene lost 2 bases and the J gene lost 6 bases, with 10 bases spanning the gap. Germline CDR1 is GTSNPN and CDR2 is SVGIG (reference sequence). CDR3 bases: TGTGCCTGGAGTCGGGGGATCGATGAAAAACTGTTTTTT. It yields the protein CAWSRGIDEKLFF. Variable domain in full (rest from reference TRBV30 and TRBJ1-4): SQTIHQWPATLVQPVGSPLSLECTVEGTSNPNLYWYRQAAGRGLQLLFYSVGIGQISSEVPQNLSASRPQDRQFILSSKKLLLSDSGFYLCAWSRGIDEKLFFGSGTQLSVL.

The chain recombines TRBV28 with TRBJ1-5; 7 positions match TRBD1. Germline V gene lookup returns CDR1 MDHEN and CDR2 SYDVKM. The CDR3 is 16 residues long. The ends lost 9 bases at V and 3 bases at J; junction bases unmatched: 14. DNA for the CDR3: TGTGCCAGTAACACCTATTGGGACAGATCCAATCAGCCCCAGCATTTT. This encodes CASNTYWDRSNQPQHF.

In this sample, this clone turned up once. For the CDR3, the DNA is TGTGCCACCAGCAGAGCGGTGGGGACTAGCGTTGGGGAGCTGTTTTTT. Translated, it gives CATSRAVGTSVGELFF. The J gene is TRBJ2-2, the V gene TRBV15, with 10 bases lining up with TRBD2. The trim removed 1 base at V and 8 bases at J, leaving 7 bases unmatched. This CDR3 spans 16 amino acids. CDR1 and CDR2 (germline): LNHNV, YYDKDF (reference sequence).

The chain has TRBV6-6 and TRBJ2-7; D perhaps matches TRBD2 (6 bases). CDR1 is MNHNY, CDR2 SVGAGI, per germline (reference sequence). With 4 bases removed from V and 9 bases from J, the gap between germline ends came to 10 bases. The length of the CDR3 is 11 residues. The CDR3 bases are TGTGCCAGCAGTTCGCTTAGCGGGCAGTACTTC. Protein: CASSSLSGQYF.

This chain uses TRBV11-2 with TRBJ2-1, with no clear D. The CDR3 has 13 amino acids. Germline assignment: CDR1 SGHAT and CDR2 FQNNGV. V lost 0 bases, J lost 9 bases, and 9 bases lay in between. CDR3 DNA sequence: TGTGCCAGCAGCTTAGATCAGGTCGTTGAGCAGTTCTTC. Residues: CASSLDQVVEQFF.

Only one count was recorded for this clone. The chain links TRBV7-2 to TRBJ1-2; 8 nucleotides agree with TRBD1. Germline CDR1 is SGHTA and CDR2 is FQGNSA. V lost 5 bases, J lost 4 bases, and 6 bases stayed unmatched. The CDR3 has 14 residues. The CDR3 DNA is TGTGCCAGCAGCCCCGACAGGGGCGTCTATGGCTACACCTTC. Its protein product is CASSPDRGVYGYTF.

The CDR3 here is CASSRRSSDRRAYEQYF. CDR3 coding DNA: TGTGCCAGCAGCAGAAGGTCCTCCGACAGGCGGGCTTACGAGCAGTACTTC. The chain has TRBV5-6 and TRBJ2-7; maybe TRBD1 (6 bases). The V end lost 4 bases, the J end lost 4 bases, and 24 bases lay between the germline ends. CDR3 length equals 17 residues. Germline CDR1 is SGHDT and CDR2 is YYEEEE. The variable domain in full, completed from reference TRBV5-6 and TRBJ2-7, reads DAGVTQSPTHLIKTRGQQVTLRCSPKSGHDTVSWYQQALGQGPQFIFQYYEEEERQRGNFPDRFSGHQFPNYSSELNVNALLLGDSALYLCASSRRSSDRRAYEQYFGPGTRLTVT.

The CDR3 here is CAIRDSSSYEQYF. CDR3 nucleotides: TGTGCCATCAGAGACAGTAGCTCCTACGAGCAGTACTTC. The rearrangement joins TRBV10-3 to TRBJ2-7; TRBD1 might be the D (5 bases). The V end lost 6 bases, the J end lost 0 bases, and 9 bases lay between the germline ends. The CDR3 runs 13 residues. Germline CDR1 is ENHRY and CDR2 is SYGVKD.

The rearrangement links TRBV27 to TRBJ2-7; D unclear. The CDR3 contains 15 residues. V dropped 7 bases and J dropped 1 base, with 17 bases sitting between them. The germline V gene encodes CDR1 MNHEY and CDR2 SMNVEV (reference sequence). The CDR3 nucleotides are TGTGCCAGCAAGGTTTTTGGAATTCGATCCTACGAGCAGTACTTC. Amino acid sequence: CASKVFGIRSYEQYF.

The chain has TRBV6-5 and TRBJ1-1; D not resolved. Germline CDR1 and CDR2: MNHEY and SVGAGI. V was pared by 6 bases and J by 1 base, with 12 bases between. This CDR3 contains 14 residues. The CDR3 protein is CASRETTENTEAFF. The CDR3 DNA reads TGTGCCAGCAGGGAGACGACGGAGAACACTGAAGCTTTCTTT.

The chain uses TRBV27 and TRBJ2-5; D is ambiguous. CDR3 length: 13 amino acids. Trimming took off 3 bases at V and 1 base at J, with 6 bases between the two ends. Germline CDR1 is MNHEY and CDR2 is SMNVEV (reference sequence). The CDR3 DNA sequence: TGTGCCAGCAGTTTTATGGTCCAAGAGACCCAGTACTTC. Protein product: CASSFMVQETQYF.

J is TRBJ2-1 and V is TRBV25-1; the D gene could be TRBD1 or TRBD2 (6 bases each). V shed 4 bases and J shed 13 bases, with 26 bases lying between them. CDR1 is MGHDK and CDR2 is SYGVNS in the germline V gene. The CDR3 runs 16 residues. CDR3 in amino acids: CASSASSRGTDKLQFF. Written as DNA, the CDR3 is TGTGCCAGCAGTGCCTCCTCGAGGGGGACTGACAAGCTCCAGTTCTTC. Filled out from reference TRBV25-1 and TRBJ2-1, the complete variable domain reads EADIYQTPRYLVIGTGKKITLECSQTMGHDKMYWYQQDPGMELHLIHYSYGVNSTEKGDLSSESTVSRIRTEHFPLTLESARPSHTSQYLCASSASSRGTDKLQFFGPGTRLTVL.

The genes are TRBV5-1 and TRBJ2-1, with D tentatively TRBD1 (5 bases). The CDR3 is 14 amino acids. CDR1 is SGHRS, CDR2 YFSETQ, per germline. V dropped 4 bases and J dropped 9 bases, with 17 bases sitting between them. The CDR3 DNA reads TGCGCCAGCAGCGCCATTGCCGTCCAGGGTGAGCAGTTCTTC. Translation: CASSAIAVQGEQFF.

The chain carries TRBV28 and TRBJ2-7; 9 bases match TRBD2. The J call may be incorrect, as the DNA end agrees better with TRBJ2-5. This CDR3 is built from 16 residues. Germline loops: CDR1 MDHEN, CDR2 SYDVKM. CDR3 DNA sequence: TGTGCCAGCGGAAACAGCGGGCGGGAGGGCCGGGAGACCCAGTACTTC. Protein sequence: CASGNSGREGRETQYF.

Of note for this clone: Other DNA sequences in this specimen translate into the identical CDR3. The chain employs TRBV28 and TRBJ2-4; D is perhaps TRBD2 (6 bases). V was pared by 3 bases and J by 0 bases, with 9 bases between. The CDR3 runs to 15 residues. Looked up from germline, CDR1 is MDHEN and CDR2 is SYDVKM. Here the CDR3 reads CASSLQGLAKNIQYF. The DNA for the CDR3 is TGTGCCAGCAGTTTGCAGGGACTAGCCAAAAACATTCAGTACTTC.

The V gene is TRBV30, the J gene TRBJ1-1; D gene ambiguous. The CDR3 spans 19 residues. V shed 4 bases and J shed 4 bases, with 31 bases lying between them. Germline V lookup: CDR1 GTSNPN, CDR2 SVGIG (reference sequence). CDR3 nucleotides: TGTGCCTGGACGCCTTTGGGTGTCGAGGGCGGAAGTCGGGCCACTGAAGCTTTCTTT. Translation gives CAWTPLGVEGGSRATEAFF.

The chain recombines TRBV2 with TRBJ2-2; 9 positions agree with TRBD1. The germline V gene encodes CDR1 SNHLY and CDR2 FYNNEI. This CDR3 spans 16 amino acids. V lost 6 bases, J lost 2 bases, and 7 bases stayed unmatched. CDR3: CASSWGQGVNTGELFF. The CDR3 DNA reads as TGTGCCAGCAGCTGGGGACAGGGCGTCAACACCGGGGAGCTGTTTTTT.

The gene calls are TRBV7-2 and TRBJ1-2; possible D gene TRBD1, 5 bases. CDR3 length equals 16 residues. Trimming shortened V by 5 bases and J by 6 bases, and 22 bases separated the two germline ends. Per the germline V gene, CDR1 is SGHTA and CDR2 is FQGNSA. This chain's CDR3 is CASSGGPGGFKDGYTF. CDR3 DNA: TGTGCCAGCAGCGGAGGGCCGGGGGGTTTTAAGGATGGCTACACCTTC.

The V and J genes are TRBV5-1 and TRBJ1-2; 9 bases fit TRBD1. CDR3 length: 15 amino acids. Germline V gene lookup returns CDR1 SGHRS and CDR2 YFSETQ. After removal of 9 bases from V and 1 base from J, the junction contained 10 bases not matched to a gene. The CDR3 sequence is CATAPGQGLNYGYTF. DNA of the CDR3: TGCGCCACTGCACCGGGACAGGGACTTAACTATGGCTACACCTTC.

V and J are TRBV28 and TRBJ1-2, with D uncertain. V lost 5 bases and J lost 8, with 15 bases in between. The germline V gene has CDR1 MDHEN and CDR2 SYDVKM. The CDR3 has 13 residues. The DNA of the CDR3 is TGTGCCAGCAGTGGCTACCCACCAGGCGGCTACACCTTC. Protein sequence: CASSGYPPGGYTF.

The chain employs TRBV20-1 and TRBJ2-5; D not certain. CDR3 length equals 11 residues. CDR1 and CDR2 from the germline V gene are DFQATT and SNEGSKA (reference sequence). V shed 6 bases and J shed 5 bases, with 10 bases lying between them. DNA for the CDR3: TGCAGTGCAGAGTTGGGGGAGACCCAGTACTTC. It specifies CSAELGETQYF.

The chain recombines TRBV7-2 with TRBJ2-7; D possibly corresponds to TRBD2 (6 bases). Trimming cost V 2 bases and J 2 bases, with 13 bases left between them. CDR1 is SGHTA and CDR2 is FQGNSA in the germline V gene. CDR3 length: 15 residues. The CDR3: CASSLTGTVTYEQYF. The DNA of the CDR3 is TGTGCCAGCAGCTTAACCGGGACTGTAACCTACGAGCAGTACTTC.

The chain combines TRBV2 with TRBJ2-1; D not certain. Germline CDR1 and CDR2: SNHLY and FYNNEI. Between the trimmed V and J ends, which lost 5 bases and 4 bases, there was a span of 6 bases. The CDR3 loop spans 12 amino acids. CDR3 DNA: TGTGCCAGCAGTTCCAGATACAATGAGCAGTTCTTC. Translating it yields CASSSRYNEQFF. The variable domain in full, completed from reference TRBV2 and TRBJ2-1, reads EPEVTQTPSHQVTQMGQEVILRCVPISNHLYFYWYRQILGQKVEFLVSFYNNEISEKSEIFDDQFSVERPDGSNFTLKIRSTKLEDSAMYFCASSSRYNEQFFGPGTRLTVL.

This clone was found once. The chain joins TRBV15 to TRBJ2-3, with TRBD2 identical over 9 bases. The junction had 6 bases not matched to a gene; V was cut back by 4 bases and J by 4 bases. This CDR3 is 15 amino acids long. Germline CDR1 LNHNV, CDR2 YYDKDF (reference sequence). The CDR3: CATSKTSGIPDTQYF. As DNA, the CDR3 is TGTGCCACCAGCAAGACTAGCGGAATCCCAGATACGCAGTATTTT.

This chain links TRBV19 with TRBJ2-5, with 14 bases identical to TRBD2. The CDR3 spans 18 residues. Germline V gives CDR1 LNHDA, CDR2 SQIVND (reference sequence). The ends lost 4 bases at V and 2 bases at J; junction bases unmatched: 9. CDR3 DNA sequence: TGTGCCAGTAGTACCGGGACTAGCGGGAGTAGGAGGCAAGAGACCCAGTACTTC. It translates to CASSTGTSGSRRQETQYF.

The chain is built from TRBV27 and TRBJ2-1, with TRBD2 matching over 10 bases. The V gene's germline CDR1 is MNHEY and CDR2 SMNVEV (reference sequence). The CDR3 runs to 18 residues. Trimming cost V 5 bases and J 5 bases; bases outside gene matches: 15. CDR3 nucleotide sequence: TGTGCCAGCAGTCCGGGACTAGCGTCATCGTCATCGGACAATGAGCAGTTCTTC. It codes for CASSPGLASSSSDNEQFF.

The J gene is TRBJ2-2, the V gene TRBV6-5; maybe TRBD1 (6 bases). The CDR3 has 13 residues. Per germline, CDR1 MNHEY and CDR2 SVGAGI. Trimming took off 4 bases at V and 8 bases at J, with 11 bases between the two ends. CDR3 nucleotides: TGTGCCAGCAGTTCTACAGGGATGGGGGAGCTGTTTTTT. This translates into CASSSTGMGELFF.

The chain employs TRBV29-1 and TRBJ2-7; 8 nucleotides line up with TRBD2. The V segment lost 7 bases and the J segment 5 bases; nucleotides outside the gene matches: 13. In germline, CDR1 is SQVTM, CDR2 ANQGSEA. CDR3 length: 14 residues. The CDR3 bases are TGCAGCGCTGCTTGGGGGAGCGGGAGAGACGAGCAGTACTTC. Translation gives CSAAWGSGRDEQYF.

CDR3 protein: CASSLMSLAGNYNEQFF. CDR3 DNA: TGTGCCAGCAGCCTAATGAGCCTAGCGGGAAACTACAATGAGCAGTTCTTC. V gene TRBV5-4 combines with J gene TRBJ2-1, with TRBD2 matching over 9 bases. The CDR3 covers 17 residues. From germline, CDR1 is SGHNT and CDR2 YYREEE (reference sequence). V shed 4 bases, J shed 3 bases, and the junction held 11 bases outside the gene matches.